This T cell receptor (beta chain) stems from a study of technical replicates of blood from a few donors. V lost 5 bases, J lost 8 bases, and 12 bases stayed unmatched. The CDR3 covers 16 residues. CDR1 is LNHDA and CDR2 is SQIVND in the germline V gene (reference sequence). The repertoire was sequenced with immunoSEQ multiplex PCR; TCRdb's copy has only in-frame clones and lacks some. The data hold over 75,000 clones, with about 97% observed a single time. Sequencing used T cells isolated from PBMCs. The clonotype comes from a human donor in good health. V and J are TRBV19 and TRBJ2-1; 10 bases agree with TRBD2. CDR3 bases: TGTGCCAGTAGTTTCCGAGCGGGAGGGCCTAAGGATGAGCAGTTCTTC. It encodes CASSFRAGGPKDEQFF.